This T cell receptor (beta chain) was recorded in a study of blood T cells in healthy people across ages. This clonotype has only a few counts. Its antigen is currently unknown. Primed by a sample-barcoded 5' primer and a J-beta primer mix, a second PCR proceeded for roughly 7 to 12 cycles. Each sample yielded at least 3 million CDR3-containing paired-end reads. TCRdb reprocessed the 5' RACE reads via MiXCR and lists one record per CDR3 protein. The sample holds hundreds of thousands of distinct CDR3 sequences, under 70% seen once. The donors, aged roughly 6 to 90, were healthy Caucasians from Russia. The CDR3 has 15 amino acids. Trimming at V came to 4 bases and at J to 0 bases, leaving 5 bases not matched to a gene. Germline V gene lookup returns CDR1 SGHRS and CDR2 YFSETQ. Findings and limits, study-wide: The authors considered diversity estimates from one million T cells to be underestimates.

Sequencing input: blood. The genes are TRBV5-1 and TRBJ2-7, with TRBD2 identical over 9 bases. The receptor comes from a man aged 60-69 years in good health. CDR3: CASSRLAEGSYEQYF. In DNA, the CDR3 is TGCGCCAGCAGCAGACTAGCGGAGGGCTCCTACGAGCAGTACTTC.